The 27 T cell receptor beta chains listed next were all sequenced from one sample in a study of T cell changes during pregnancy in multiple sclerosis. Sequencing used immunoSEQ multiplex PCR; TCRdb keeps in-frame clones, though not all of them. Here the sample spans around 73,000 clones, around 92% being singletons. Sample: peripheral blood, taken in the third trimester of pregnancy. Receptors were obtained from a female donor in good health, enrolled as a control in a pregnancy study.

Written as DNA, the CDR3 is TGCGCCAGCAGCCTAATAGCGGGACTTAGCACAGATACGCAGTATTTT. As protein: CASSLIAGLSTDTQYF. The genes are TRBV5-1 and TRBJ2-3; 8 bases are a match to TRBD2. The CDR3 loop spans 16 amino acids. The V gene end was trimmed by 4 bases and the J gene end by 0 bases; junction bases not matched to a gene: 7. CDR1 and CDR2 from the germline V gene are SGHRS and YFSETQ.

J is TRBJ1-3 and V is TRBV7-7; D not certain. The length of the CDR3 is 15 residues. Trimming shortened V by 1 base and J by 4 bases, and 11 bases separated the two germline ends. Germline V lookup: CDR1 SSHAT, CDR2 FNYEAQ (reference sequence). The CDR3 DNA is TGTGCCAGCAGCTTAGGTACCGGGTCGGGAAACACCATATATTTT. Protein product: CASSLGTGSGNTIYF.

In this sample, this clone turned up once. This sequence joins TRBV4-1 and TRBJ2-4; a weak D match, TRBD1 (5 bases). The germline V and J ends were trimmed by 0 bases and 3 bases, with 18 bases remaining between them. In germline, CDR1 is MGHRA, CDR2 YSYEKL. This CDR3 has 18 amino acids. The CDR3 bases are TGCGCCAGCAGCCAAGAGGCCCCCGTGGGGCTTGTCAAAAACATTCAGTACTTC. Translation gives CASSQEAPVGLVKNIQYF.

The V and J genes are TRBV28 and TRBJ1-1, with a possible D match to TRBD1 (6 bases). CDR1 and CDR2 from the germline V gene are MDHEN and SYDVKM. CDR3 length equals 13 residues. The V gene lost 6 bases and the J gene lost 5 bases, with 13 bases spanning the gap. DNA of the CDR3: TGTGCCAGCAGGGATAACAGGGTTACTGAAGCTTTCTTT. Amino acids: CASRDNRVTEAFF.

The chain carries TRBV7-8 and TRBJ1-2, with D possibly being TRBD1 (6 bases). Germline CDR1 is SGHVS and CDR2 is FQNEAQ. The length of the CDR3 is 13 residues. Trimming shortened V by 3 bases and J by 8 bases, and 13 bases separated the two germline ends. The CDR3 spells CASSFGGRLGYTF. The CDR3 DNA follows: TGTGCCAGCAGCTTCGGGGGGCGTTTGGGCTACACCTTC. The full variable domain, rest sourced from reference TRBV7-8 and TRBJ1-2, is GAGVSQSPRYKVAKRGQDVALRCDPISGHVSLFWYQQALGQGPEFLTYFQNEAQLDKSGLPSDRFFAERPEGSVSTLKIQRTQQEDSAVYLCASSFGGRLGYTFGSGTRLTVV.

J is TRBJ2-6 and V is TRBV7-2; D may be TRBD1 (6 bases). Per germline, CDR1 SGHTA and CDR2 FQGNSA. V lost 5 bases and J lost 0, with 17 bases in between. The CDR3 sequence is 18 residues long. The CDR3 is CASSLNTGTPSGANVLTF. CDR3 nucleotide sequence: TGTGCCAGCAGCCTAAACACAGGGACCCCCTCTGGGGCCAACGTCCTGACTTTC. Using reference TRBV7-2 and TRBJ2-6 for the parts outside the CDR3, the full variable domain is GAGVSQSPSNKVTEKGKDVELRCDPISGHTALYWYRQSLGQGLEFLIYFQGNSAPDKSGLPSDRFSAERTGGSVSTLTIQRTQQEDSAVYLCASSLNTGTPSGANVLTFGAGSRLTVL.

The chain is built from TRBV6-6 and TRBJ2-7, with D possibly being TRBD1 (6 bases). The CDR3 covers 14 residues. Per germline, CDR1 MNHNY and CDR2 SVGAGI (reference sequence). Deletions cut 7 bases from V and 2 bases from J, with 15 bases between. The CDR3 DNA reads TGTGCCAGCAATACACAGGGAGTTGCCTACGAGCAGTACTTC. Translating gives CASNTQGVAYEQYF.

The rearrangement uses TRBV18 and TRBJ1-1, with 8 bases lining up with TRBD1. With 0 bases clipped from V and 5 bases from J, the junction kept 11 bases outside the gene matches. Germline V gene lookup returns CDR1 KGHSH and CDR2 LQKENI. The CDR3 consists of 17 residues. The CDR3 is CASSPPRDRQTGTEAFF. CDR3 coding DNA: TGTGCCAGCTCACCACCGCGGGACAGGCAAACGGGTACTGAAGCTTTCTTT.

The chain has TRBV4-1 and TRBJ1-3; D ambiguous. Germline loops: CDR1 MGHRA, CDR2 YSYEKL. The CDR3 length is 15 residues. V was clipped by 4 bases and J by 0 bases, with 10 bases between them. CDR3 region: CASSPLEASGNTIYF. The CDR3 nucleotides are TGCGCCAGCAGCCCCCTCGAGGCCTCTGGAAACACCATATATTTT.

This clone appeared a single time. The chain uses TRBV11-3 and TRBJ1-3; 10 positions agree with TRBD1. The junction had 7 bases not matched to a gene; V was cut back by 11 bases and J by 0 bases. Germline-derived CDR1 and CDR2 are SGHNT and YENEEA. The CDR3 totals 15 residues. As DNA, the CDR3 is TGTGCCGACGGGACAGGGGATTACTCTGGAAACACCATATATTTT. Its translation is CADGTGDYSGNTIYF.

The chain combines TRBV4-2 with TRBJ1-1; tentative D call: TRBD1 (6 bases). V was cut by 0 bases and J by 8 bases, with 13 bases left in between. The CDR3 consists of 14 residues. CDR1 and CDR2 (germline): LGHNA, YNFKEQ. CDR3 residues: CASSQDGGRREAFF. In DNA form, the CDR3 reads TGTGCCAGCAGCCAAGACGGGGGGCGCAGAGAAGCTTTCTTT.

The chain recombines TRBV19 with TRBJ1-4; 12 bases agree with TRBD1. CDR1 and CDR2 from the germline V gene are LNHDA and SQIVND (reference sequence). V lost 2 bases and J lost 8; bases outside the gene matches: 6. The CDR3 spans 16 residues. Here the CDR3 DNA reads TGTGCCAGTAGTATAATCGTCGGGACAGGGGGCGAAAAACTGTTTTTT. It yields the protein CASSIIVGTGGEKLFF. The full variable domain, rest sourced from reference TRBV19 and TRBJ1-4, is DGGITQSPKYLFRKEGQNVTLSCEQNLNHDAMYWYRQDPGQGLRLIYYSQIVNDFQKGDIAEGYSVSREKKESFPLTVTSAQKNPTAFYLCASSIIVGTGGEKLFFGSGTQLSVL.

The rearrangement links TRBV7-9 to TRBJ1-1; D call uncertain. The CDR3 has 13 amino acids. Germline CDR1 is SEHNR and CDR2 is FQNEAQ (reference sequence). V lost 5 bases, J lost 2 bases, and 9 bases lay in between. The CDR3 region has the DNA TGTGCCAGCAGCCTGATGGGCAACACTGAAGCTTTCTTT. Translating gives CASSLMGNTEAFF.

This chain links TRBV28 with TRBJ2-3; D is unresolved. The length of the CDR3 is 14 residues. Germline CDR1 reads MDHEN; CDR2 reads SYDVKM. V lost 2 bases and J 4 bases, leaving 10 bases between the germline ends. The CDR3 sequence is CASSLPVRADTQYF. In DNA, the CDR3 is TGTGCCAGCAGTTTACCGGTACGGGCAGATACGCAGTATTTT. Full variable domain (outside the CDR3, taken from reference TRBV28 and TRBJ2-3): DVKVTQSSRYLVKRTGEKVFLECVQDMDHENMFWYRQDPGLGLRLIYFSYDVKMKEKGDIPEGYSVSREKKERFSLILESASTNQTSMYLCASSLPVRADTQYFGPGTRLTVL.

This clone was observed a single time. V is TRBV7-3 and J is TRBJ2-1; D call uncertain. The CDR3 runs 13 residues. Germline assignment: CDR1 SGHTA and CDR2 FQGTGA. The V gene lost 4 bases and the J gene lost 6 bases, with 10 bases spanning the gap. CDR3 bases: TGTGCCAGCAGCTCGGGTAGATCCAATGAGCAGTTCTTC. This codes for CASSSGRSNEQFF. Variable domain in full (rest from reference TRBV7-3 and TRBJ2-1): GAGVSQTPSNKVTEKGKYVELRCDPISGHTALYWYRQSLGQGPEFLIYFQGTGAADDSGLPNDRFFAVRPEGSVSTLKIQRTERGDSAVYLCASSSGRSNEQFFGPGTRLTVL.

This chain links TRBV5-1 with TRBJ2-7; 7 bases agree with TRBD1. The trim removed 4 bases at V and 2 bases at J, leaving 6 bases unmatched. Germline CDR1 SGHRS, CDR2 YFSETQ. CDR3 length: 14 residues. The CDR3 nucleotides are TGCGCCAGCAGCCCTAGGGGGCACACCTACGAGCAGTACTTC. It specifies CASSPRGHTYEQYF.

The chain is built from TRBV19 and TRBJ1-1; possibly TRBD1 for D (6 bases). Germline lookup yields CDR1 LNHDA and CDR2 SQIVND (reference sequence). Deletions cut 2 bases from V and 4 bases from J, with 14 bases between. CDR3 length: 15 amino acids. The CDR3 region is CASSIKSVRGTEAFF. CDR3 DNA sequence: TGTGCCAGTAGTATAAAAAGCGTCAGGGGCACTGAAGCTTTCTTT.

The chain combines TRBV6-1 with TRBJ1-6; 7 bases fit TRBD1. Germline CDR1 is MNHNS and CDR2 is SASEGT. The ends lost 2 bases at V and 9 bases at J; junction bases unmatched: 7. The CDR3 loop spans 15 amino acids. CDR3 in amino acids: CASSESGGQLSPLHF. In DNA, the CDR3 is TGTGCCAGCAGTGAATCAGGGGGACAGCTTTCACCCCTCCACTTT.

V and J are TRBV5-5 and TRBJ2-7; TRBD1 matches at 8 bases. Germline CDR1 and CDR2: SGHKS and YYEKEE (reference sequence). The junction had 10 bases not matched to a gene; V was cut back by 4 bases and J by 4 bases. CDR3 size: 15 residues. Here the CDR3 reads CASSKQGGERYEQYF. The CDR3 DNA sequence: TGTGCCAGCAGCAAACAGGGGGGAGAAAGGTACGAGCAGTACTTC.

This chain links TRBV29-1 with TRBJ2-2; 8 bases are a match to TRBD2. V gave up 4 bases and J gave up 7 bases; unmatched junction bases: 8. Germline lookup yields CDR1 SQVTM and CDR2 ANQGSEA. The CDR3 loop spans 14 amino acids. CDR3 loop: CSVAWRGEIGELFF. In nucleotides, the CDR3 is TGCAGCGTTGCTTGGCGGGGGGAAATCGGGGAGCTGTTTTTT.

CDR3 sequence (DNA): TGTGCCAGCAGTTTAAGTCGGGGGGAACATGGCTACACCTTC. Its protein product is CASSLSRGEHGYTF. The chain recombines TRBV28 with TRBJ1-2; tentative D call: TRBD1 (5 bases). CDR1 and CDR2 from the germline V gene are MDHEN and SYDVKM. The germline V and J ends were trimmed by 2 bases and 6 bases, with 13 bases remaining between them. The CDR3 covers 14 residues.

V and J are TRBV4-1 and TRBJ2-1; TRBD2 aligns across 14 bases. This CDR3 spans 18 amino acids. The germline CDR1 and CDR2 sequences are MGHRA and YSYEKL. Trimming at V came to 3 bases and at J to 4 bases, leaving 8 bases not matched to a gene. CDR3 in amino acids: CASSHSGTSGRGYNEQFF. In DNA, the CDR3 is TGCGCCAGCAGCCATTCCGGGACTAGCGGGAGAGGTTACAATGAGCAGTTCTTC.

This chain connects TRBV11-2 to TRBJ1-2, with TRBD1 identical over 10 bases. CDR1 SGHAT and CDR2 FQNNGV come from the germline V gene. This CDR3 region has 14 residues. V trimming: 1 base; J trimming: 5 bases; junction bases outside the gene matches: 1. The CDR3 DNA is TGTGCCAGCAGCTTAGGGGGACAGGGGTATGGCTACACCTTC. This encodes CASSLGGQGYGYTF.

This chain joins TRBV6-1 and TRBJ2-3, with unresolved D. Trimming took 2 bases from V and 6 from J, leaving 6 bases between them. The germline V gene encodes CDR1 MNHNS and CDR2 SASEGT. The CDR3 runs 12 residues. For the CDR3, the DNA is TGTGCCAGCAGTGAAACGAGGGATACGCAGTATTTT. Amino acid sequence: CASSETRDTQYF.

The rearrangement uses TRBV27 and TRBJ2-7; a weak D match, TRBD2 (6 bases). V lost 3 bases and J 7 bases, leaving 13 bases between the germline ends. CDR1 and CDR2 from the germline V gene are MNHEY and SMNVEV (reference sequence). This CDR3 is 13 amino acids long. CDR3 sequence: CASSLGGGWEQYF. DNA of the CDR3: TGTGCCAGCAGTTTGGGGGGAGGCTGGGAGCAGTACTTC.

J is TRBJ1-2 and V is TRBV28, with D tentatively TRBD1 (6 bases). The CDR3 totals 15 residues. V lost 5 bases, J lost 8 bases, and 21 bases lay in between. Germline V lookup: CDR1 MDHEN, CDR2 SYDVKM. The CDR3 loop reads CASSPGGLVPAGYTF. CDR3 DNA: TGTGCCAGCAGTCCGGGGGGCTTAGTGCCCGCCGGCTACACCTTC.

The V gene is TRBV5-1, the J gene TRBJ2-1, with 7 bases aligning to TRBD2. The CDR3 is 13 residues long. The germline V gene encodes CDR1 SGHRS and CDR2 YFSETQ. Losses at the gene ends were 5 bases for V and 9 bases for J; bases not matched to a gene: 8. CDR3 in amino acids: CASRAGDLGEQFF. Written as DNA, the CDR3 is TGCGCCAGCAGGGCGGGAGACTTGGGTGAGCAGTTCTTC.